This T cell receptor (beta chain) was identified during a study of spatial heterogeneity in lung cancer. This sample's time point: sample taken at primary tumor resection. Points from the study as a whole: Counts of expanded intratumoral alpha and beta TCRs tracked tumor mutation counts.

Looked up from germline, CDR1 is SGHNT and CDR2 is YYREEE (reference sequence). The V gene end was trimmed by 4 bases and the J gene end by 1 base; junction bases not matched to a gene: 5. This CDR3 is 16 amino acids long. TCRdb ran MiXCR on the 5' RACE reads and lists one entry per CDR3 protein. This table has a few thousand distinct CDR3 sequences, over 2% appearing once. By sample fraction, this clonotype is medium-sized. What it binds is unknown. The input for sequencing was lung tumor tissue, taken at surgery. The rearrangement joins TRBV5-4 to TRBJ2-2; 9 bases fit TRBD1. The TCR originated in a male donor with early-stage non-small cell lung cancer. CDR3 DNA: TGTGCCAGCAGCGCCGGGACAGGGAGGAACACCGGGGAGCTGTTTTTT. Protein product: CASSAGTGRNTGELFF.